The 6 T cell receptor beta chains below were found in one sample sequenced in a study of PD-1 blockade in mismatch repair-deficient tumors. Sequencing was performed with immunoSEQ multiplex PCR; in TCRdb, only in-frame clones are kept and a portion is missing. The repertoire holds approximately 80,000 clones, approximately 80% seen once, with approximately 5.1% in the top ten. Source: peripheral blood, taken 44 weeks after starting pembrolizumab. These receptors came from an adult with mismatch repair-deficient cancer.

The J gene is TRBJ1-2, the V gene TRBV6-5; 9 nucleotides match TRBD1. Trimming at V came to 6 bases and at J to 4 bases, leaving 3 bases not matched to a gene. The length of the CDR3 is 13 residues. Germline V gives CDR1 MNHEY, CDR2 SVGAGI. CDR3 nucleotides: TGTGCCAGCAGCCCGACAGGGGGCTATGGCTACACCTTC. Its translation is CASSPTGGYGYTF.

The V gene is TRBV5-4, the J gene TRBJ2-5; maybe TRBD2 (6 bases). CDR3 length: 14 amino acids. Germline CDR1 is SGHNT and CDR2 is YYREEE (reference sequence). Deletions cut 4 bases from V and 2 bases from J, with 12 bases between. In DNA form, the CDR3 reads TGTGCCAGCAGCCCGGGACTTTCGCAAGAGACCCAGTACTTC. Translation gives CASSPGLSQETQYF.

The gene calls are TRBV5-5 and TRBJ1-1, with no clear D. Germline CDR1 reads SGHKS; CDR2 reads YYEKEE (reference sequence). There are 14 residues in the CDR3. The ends were cut back, 0 bases at V and 1 base at J, with 7 bases in the middle. The CDR3 nucleotides read TGTGCCAGCAGCTTGGCTGTGGGGAACACTGAAGCTTTCTTT. This codes for CASSLAVGNTEAFF.

This clone was counted a single time. This chain connects TRBV11-1 to TRBJ2-5; 8 bases agree with TRBD1. This CDR3 has 14 residues. The V gene's germline CDR1 is SGHAT and CDR2 FQDESV (reference sequence). V lost 4 bases, J lost 5 bases, and 6 bases stayed unmatched. CDR3 nucleotide sequence: TGTGCCAGCAGCTCGCGGACAGGGACGGAGACCCAGTACTTC. Encoded protein: CASSSRTGTETQYF.

Only a few counts were recorded for this clone. The gene calls are TRBV5-1 and TRBJ2-6; TRBD1 matches 7 bases. With V trimmed by 3 bases and J by 0 bases, 6 bases remained unmatched. Germline CDR1 SGHRS, CDR2 YFSETQ. The CDR3 runs 17 residues. The CDR3 is CASSYGTVNSGANVLTF. CDR3 nucleotides: TGCGCCAGCAGCTACGGGACAGTGAACTCTGGGGCCAACGTCCTGACTTTC.

V usage is TRBV30 and J usage is TRBJ2-7; D may be TRBD2 (6 bases). Germline V gene sequence: CDR1 GTSNPN, CDR2 SVGIG (reference sequence). V shed 2 bases and J shed 2 bases, with 16 bases lying between them. The CDR3 runs to 15 residues. CDR3 region: CAWSTRGSGTYEQYF. In nucleotides, the CDR3 is TGTGCCTGGAGTACCCGGGGTAGCGGTACCTACGAGCAGTACTTC. The full variable domain, its missing parts supplied by reference TRBV30 and TRBJ2-7, is SQTIHQWPATLVQPVGSPLSLECTVEGTSNPNLYWYRQAAGRGLQLLFYSVGIGQISSEVPQNLSASRPQDRQFILSSKKLLLSDSGFYLCAWSTRGSGTYEQYFGPGTRLTVT.